These 28 T cell receptor beta chains were all obtained from the same sample, sequenced in a study of T cells after yellow fever vaccination. TCRdb reprocessed the 5' RACE reads via MiXCR and lists one record per CDR3 protein. The sample consists of a few hundred thousand distinct CDR3 sequences, around 4.4% of them appearing once. Sequenced material: PBMCs, taken 15 days after the yellow fever booster vaccination. All receptors come from a man in his late teens or twenties who received the YFV17D yellow fever vaccine.

V usage is TRBV10-3 and J usage is TRBJ2-1; D unclear. CDR3 size: 15 residues. Germline-derived CDR1 and CDR2 are ENHRY and SYGVKD. Trimming pared 2 bases from V and 9 bases from J, leaving 17 bases between. CDR3 in DNA: TGTGCCATCAGTGAGGACACACGTCGCTTAAGTGAGCAGTTCTTC. This sequence encodes CAISEDTRRLSEQFF.

The CDR3 protein is CASSTTGTGAYEQYF. The CDR3 DNA sequence: TGTGCCAGCAGTACAACCGGGACAGGGGCCTACGAGCAGTACTTC. The chain links TRBV12-3 or TRBV12-4 to TRBJ2-7; 10 bases line up with TRBD1. J was trimmed by 2 bases and V by 5 bases; bases with no gene match: 6. This CDR3 spans 15 amino acids.

This chain connects TRBV24-1 to TRBJ2-6, with a weak D call TRBD1 (5 bases). The CDR3 spans 16 residues. Looked up from germline, CDR1 is KGHDR and CDR2 is SFDVKD. V lost 3 bases and J 1 base, leaving 9 bases between the germline ends. The CDR3 spells CATSDEQASGANVLTF. The CDR3 DNA sequence: TGTGCCACCAGTGATGAACAGGCTTCTGGGGCCAACGTCCTGACTTTC.

This clonotype came up many times. This chain links TRBV12-3 or TRBV12-4 with TRBJ1-6; 7 nucleotides match TRBD1. The CDR3 runs to 13 residues. Unmatched junction bases numbered 7, after V lost 7 bases and J lost 10 bases. CDR3 protein: CASTSTGKSPLHF. DNA for the CDR3: TGTGCCAGCACCTCGACAGGGAAGTCACCCCTCCACTTT.

The J gene is TRBJ2-3, the V gene TRBV5-1, with TRBD1 as a possible D gene (6 bases). The germline V gene encodes CDR1 SGHRS and CDR2 YFSETQ. Trimming cost V 1 base and J 0 bases, with 9 bases left between them. The CDR3 is made up of 15 amino acids. CDR3: CASSLPTGSTDTQYF. For the CDR3, the DNA is TGCGCCAGCAGCTTGCCGACAGGTAGCACAGATACGCAGTATTTT.

In this sample, this clonotype turned up many times. The chain employs TRBV20-1 and TRBJ2-5, with 7 bases fitting TRBD2. Germline V lookup: CDR1 DFQATT, CDR2 SNEGSKA (reference sequence). Trimming removed 0 bases from V and 1 base from J; junction bases left unmatched: 5. This CDR3 is built from 15 residues. In nucleotides, the CDR3 is TGCAGTGCTAGAGAGGACCGGGGGGTCCAAGAGACCCAGTACTTC. Its translation: CSAREDRGVQETQYF.

This clonotype was recorded many times. The rearrangement uses TRBV7-2 and TRBJ2-7, with a weak D call TRBD2 (6 bases). CDR1 and CDR2 (germline): SGHTA, FQGNSA. With 5 bases removed from V and 0 bases from J, the gap between germline ends came to 14 bases. The length of the CDR3 is 15 residues. As DNA, the CDR3 is TGTGCCAGCAGCCCCGGGACTGGGCTCTCCTACGAGCAGTACTTC. Its translation is CASSPGTGLSYEQYF.

The rearrangement uses TRBV4-3 and TRBJ2-3, with 9 positions matching TRBD1. The germline gives CDR1 LGHNA, CDR2 YSLEER. With 1 base clipped from V and 2 bases from J, the junction kept 4 bases outside the gene matches. This CDR3 region has 16 residues. CDR3 in amino acids: CASSQGDRVATDTQYF. In DNA, the CDR3 is TGCGCCAGCAGCCAAGGGGACAGGGTGGCCACAGATACGCAGTATTTT.

This clonotype was counted only a few times. This sequence joins TRBV4-3 and TRBJ2-3; D perhaps matches TRBD1 (5 bases). V was clipped by 0 bases and J by 0 bases, with 16 bases between them. The CDR3 totals 18 residues. CDR1 LGHNA and CDR2 YSLEER come from the germline V gene. This CDR3 reads CASSQEKAGKPSTDTQYF. CDR3 nucleotide sequence: TGCGCCAGCAGCCAAGAAAAGGCAGGGAAGCCTAGCACAGATACGCAGTATTTT.

The chain carries TRBV19 and TRBJ1-4; D not resolved. The CDR3 totals 12 residues. The V end lost 4 bases, the J end lost 5 bases, and 5 bases lay between the germline ends. Germline loops: CDR1 LNHDA, CDR2 SQIVND (reference sequence). The CDR3 nucleotides read TGTGCCAGTAGTAACAGAAATGAAAAACTGTTTTTT. Translating it yields CASSNRNEKLFF.

In this sample, this clonotype turned up many times. This chain joins TRBV7-9 and TRBJ2-1; D might be TRBD1 (5 bases). Deletions cut 5 bases from V and 5 bases from J, with 7 bases between. This CDR3 is built from 12 residues. Germline V lookup: CDR1 SEHNR, CDR2 FQNEAQ (reference sequence). The CDR3 loop reads CASSPRDNEQFF. The CDR3 region has the DNA TGTGCCAGCAGCCCCAGGGACAATGAGCAGTTCTTC.

This chain connects TRBV20-1 to TRBJ1-2; unclear D gene. The germline gives CDR1 DFQATT, CDR2 SNEGSKA (reference sequence). The CDR3 sequence is 16 residues long. The germline V and J ends were trimmed by 1 base and 0 bases, with 15 bases remaining between them. The CDR3 loop is CSARGDATPSNYGYTF. The CDR3 region has the DNA TGCAGTGCTAGAGGTGACGCCACGCCGTCTAACTATGGCTACACCTTC.

This clonotype was detected ten times or more. A read error may produce the germline difference seen at one junction end. V is TRBV6-2 or TRBV6-3 and J is TRBJ2-1; D might be TRBD2 (7 bases). Germline CDR1 MNHEY, CDR2 SVGEGT. The CDR3 runs to 15 residues. The CDR3 nucleotides are TGTGCCAGCAGATACCTAGCGGAGGGGGGGCACAATGAGCAGTTC. Residues: CASRYLAEGGHNEQF.

This clonotype was detected ten times or more. The rearrangement uses TRBV27 and TRBJ2-7; D may match TRBD1 or TRBD2 (5 bases each). This CDR3 spans 15 amino acids. The germline V and J ends were trimmed by 6 bases and 1 base, with 16 bases remaining between them. Per the germline V gene, CDR1 is MNHEY and CDR2 is SMNVEV (reference sequence). The CDR3 loop reads CASSLSGQGSYEQYF. CDR3 coding DNA: TGTGCCAGCAGCCTCTCGGGGCAGGGATCCTACGAGCAGTACTTC.

The chain employs TRBV14 and TRBJ2-1; D remains ambiguous. CDR3 length: 14 amino acids. Looked up from germline, CDR1 is SGHDN and CDR2 is FVKESK. V lost 2 bases to trimming and J lost 6 bases, with 11 bases between them. As DNA, the CDR3 is TGTGCCAGCAGCCAAAAACAGACTGGCAATGAGCAGTTCTTC. Translation gives CASSQKQTGNEQFF.

This clonotype was observed a few times. V and J are TRBV12-3 or TRBV12-4 and TRBJ2-7; perhaps D is TRBD1 or TRBD2 (7 bases each). V shed 4 bases and J shed 7 bases, with 14 bases lying between them. This CDR3 has 13 residues. This chain's CDR3 is CASSSGRGGEQYF. The DNA for the CDR3 is TGTGCCAGCAGTTCCGGCAGGGGGGGAGAGCAGTACTTC.

The chain has TRBV5-1 and TRBJ1-2, with no clear D. CDR1 is SGHRS and CDR2 is YFSETQ in the germline V gene. The length of the CDR3 is 14 residues. V was shortened by 4 bases and J by 1 base, with 11 bases between the two germline ends. The CDR3 DNA reads TGCGCCAGCAGCCTGGATGGGGTTAACTATGGCTACACCTTC. Protein product: CASSLDGVNYGYTF.

This clonotype was seen at least ten times. The chain couples TRBV7-6 to TRBJ2-3; 7 bases map to TRBD2. The CDR3 spans 16 residues. The germline gives CDR1 SGHVS, CDR2 FNYEAQ. V shed 3 bases, J shed 6 bases, and the junction held 12 bases outside the gene matches. The CDR3 nucleotides read TGTGCCAGCAGCTTGGAAAGCGGGGCCACGGCGGATACGCAGTATTTT. Residues: CASSLESGATADTQYF.

There are a few counts of this clonotype. The chain couples TRBV9 to TRBJ2-7; 8 nucleotides line up with TRBD1. The germline gives CDR1 SGDLS, CDR2 YYNGEE. CDR3 size: 13 residues. V dropped 4 bases and J dropped 5; count of bases not matched to a gene: 5. The CDR3 DNA is TGTGCCAGCAGCCCTAACAGGGGGAACGAGCAGTACTTC. It yields the protein CASSPNRGNEQYF. Using reference TRBV9 and TRBJ2-7 for the parts outside the CDR3, the full variable domain is DSGVTQTPKHLITATGQRVTLRCSPRSGDLSVYWYQQSLDQGLQFLIQYYNGEERAKGNILERFSAQQFPDLHSELNLSSLELGDSALYFCASSPNRGNEQYFGPGTRLTVT.

The chain recombines TRBV28 with TRBJ1-4, with a tentative D call TRBD1 (5 bases). Trimming shortened V by 4 bases and J by 7 bases, and 25 bases separated the two germline ends. The CDR3 runs to 18 residues. CDR1 and CDR2 from the germline V gene are MDHEN and SYDVKM. The CDR3 region has the DNA TGTGCCAGCAGTTCCTTCTGGTTTGGGACGAGGTTAACTGAAAAACTGTTTTTT. It encodes CASSSFWFGTRLTEKLFF.

This clonotype was detected many times. This chain connects TRBV20-1 to TRBJ2-3; D may be TRBD1 or TRBD2 (6 bases each). V was cut by 1 base and J by 2 bases, with 22 bases left in between. This CDR3 is 18 amino acids long. The germline CDR1 and CDR2 sequences are DFQATT and SNEGSKA (reference sequence). The CDR3 coding sequence is TGCAGTGCTAGAGGCAGGCGAACGACTAGGGGGACCACAGATACGCAGTATTTT. Its protein is CSARGRRTTRGTTDTQYF.

This clonotype was seen a handful of times. The CDR3 region is CASTIVIPSTEAFF. As DNA, the CDR3 is TGTGCCAGCACCATCGTTATCCCGAGCACTGAAGCTTTCTTT. The gene calls are TRBV7-2 and TRBJ1-1; unclear D gene. This CDR3 spans 14 amino acids. Looked up from germline, CDR1 is SGHTA and CDR2 is FQGNSA. V lost 7 bases to trimming and J lost 4 bases, with 16 bases between them.

This clonotype has a count of ten or more. The V call is TRBV10-3, the J call TRBJ2-7; TRBD1 matches 8 bases. The CDR3 is 13 residues long. Germline CDR1 ENHRY, CDR2 SYGVKD. V shed 7 bases, J shed 4 bases, and the junction held 6 bases outside the gene matches. CDR3 protein: CAITPDRVYEQYF. The CDR3 bases are TGTGCCATCACCCCGGACAGGGTTTACGAGCAGTACTTC.

This clonotype came up many times. The chain carries TRBV27 and TRBJ2-1; D perhaps matches TRBD1 (5 bases). CDR1 is MNHEY and CDR2 is SMNVEV in the germline V gene (reference sequence). The CDR3 runs 11 residues. The V end lost 7 bases, the J end lost 13 bases, and 14 bases lay between the germline ends. In nucleotides, the CDR3 is TGTGCCAGCAACCTAGGGGAACCTCAGTTCTTC. This codes for CASNLGEPQFF.

This clonotype was recorded many times. This rearrangement joins TRBV12-3 or TRBV12-4 to TRBJ2-6; no firm D call. V shed 5 bases and J shed 1 base, with 9 bases lying between them. This CDR3 is 15 amino acids long. CDR3 in amino acids: CASSPLSSGANVLTF. The CDR3 DNA reads TGTGCCAGCAGTCCCTTGAGTTCTGGGGCCAACGTCCTGACTTTC.

There are many counts of this clonotype. V and J are TRBV5-1 and TRBJ2-2; 8 bases map to TRBD1. Trimming took 1 base from V and 5 from J; bases not matched to a gene: 10. CDR1 is SGHRS and CDR2 is YFSETQ in the germline V gene. The length of the CDR3 is 17 residues. In DNA form, the CDR3 reads TGCGCCAGCAGCTTGACCGGACAGGGATCTAGAACCGGGGAGCTGTTTTTT. It is translated as CASSLTGQGSRTGELFF. Drawing the rest from reference TRBV5-1 and TRBJ2-2, the complete variable domain is KAGVTQTPRYLIKTRGQQVTLSCSPISGHRSVSWYQQTPGQGLQFLFEYFSETQRNKGNFPGRFSGRQFSNSRSEMNVSTLELGDSALYLCASSLTGQGSRTGELFFGEGSRLTVL.

This clonotype was recorded a few times. The gene calls are TRBV7-2 and TRBJ1-2; D unclear. CDR3 size: 14 residues. Germline-derived CDR1 and CDR2 are SGHTA and FQGNSA. V gave up 2 bases and J gave up 8 bases, with 15 bases separating them. CDR3 sequence: CASSLKRRVGGYTF. The CDR3 DNA follows: TGTGCCAGCAGCTTAAAGAGGAGGGTTGGCGGCTACACCTTC.

This clonotype showed up many times. V is TRBV7-2 and J is TRBJ1-5; no reliable D call. The CDR3 runs 15 residues. CDR1 SGHTA and CDR2 FQGNSA come from the germline V gene. The V gene lost 3 bases and the J gene lost 2 bases, with 11 bases spanning the gap. CDR3: CASSLEGYGNQPQHF. The CDR3 nucleotides read TGTGCCAGCAGCTTGGAGGGATATGGCAATCAGCCCCAGCATTTT.